This TCR beta chain was sequenced during a study of blood T cell repertoires in COVID-19. Study-level background: The United States, Italy and Spain provided the acute and convalescent COVID-19 samples.

As originally analysed: Amplification of reference gene primers was used by the study to estimate nucleated cell counts. Measured with immunoSEQ multiplex PCR; TCRdb has only the in-frame clones, and not every one. The V and J calls and the clone size are those of that table, but D and trimming were determined from the DNA. The data hold about 200,000 clones, with about 85% observed a single time. Participants, about 18 to 100 years old, spanned fewer than 25 US areas. Cohort 3 recovery required two negative PCRs, clearance, or symptom resolution. The CDR3 extends over 15 amino acids. Looked up from germline, CDR1 is MDHEN and CDR2 is SYDVKM. The trim removed 5 bases at V and 8 bases at J, leaving 10 bases unmatched.

The TCR originated in a middle-aged man who had recovered from COVID-19. Sample: PBMCs or T cells enriched from blood (not recorded which). The gene calls are TRBV28 and TRBJ1-4; 8 nucleotides line up with TRBD1. CDR3 DNA sequence: TGTGCCAGCAGTCTCATGACAGGGGCGAAAGAAAAACTGTTTTTT. Translating gives CASSLMTGAKEKLFF.